This TCR beta chain was documented in a study of T cell repertoires in cytomegalovirus infection. From the reads, TCRdb called clonotypes with MiXCR, one entry per CDR3 protein. The repertoire holds about 700,000 distinct CDR3 sequences, with about 33% as singletons. As concerns this clonotype: Its specificity is not known.

The sample was cultured PBMCs, taken from culture after CMV antigen stimulation. The sequence derives from a human donor in good health (CMV status not recorded). Some clones in this sample may be carry-over from other donors' samples.

CDR3 loop: CSARDITSGKYNEQFF. In nucleotides, the CDR3 is TGCAGTGCTAGAGATATCACTAGCGGTAAATACAATGAGCAGTTCTTC. The chain has TRBV20-1 and TRBJ2-1, with 8 bases that match TRBD2. Germline-derived CDR1 and CDR2 are DFQATT and SNEGSKA (reference sequence). V lost 0 bases, J lost 4 bases, and 8 bases stayed unmatched. The length of the CDR3 is 16 residues.